The rows below give T cell receptor beta chains drawn from one sample of a study of T-cell memory formation after mild COVID-19. MiXCR was run by TCRdb on the 5' RACE reads, yielding one entry per CDR3 protein. The table lists 50,000 or so distinct CDR3 sequences, 27% of them singletons. Sequenced: PBMCs or a T cell subset sorted from them (not recorded which). The receptors were gathered from a man aged 18 to 29 who had mild COVID-19 (a few samples of this study predate the infection). Cell type and time point are not known. Each CDR3 is given with its conserved first and last residue. Fields, in order: D gene, J gene, clone size, V gene, CDR3 protein, CDR3 DNA. The D gene is left open where the match is weak. Clone size is stated in some rows and not others, as once, few, many or a class when expanded.

NA TRBJ1-4 NA TRBV3-1 CASSPGTDSSFGEKLFF TGTGCCAGCAGCCCGGGAACTGATTCATCTTTCGGAGAAAAACTGTTTTTT
NA TRBJ2-7 NA TRBV11-2 CASSFGTGTYEQYF TGTGCCAGCAGCTTCGGGACGGGGACCTACGAGCAGTACTTC
NA TRBJ1-3 NA TRBV5-1 CASSFEGSGNTIYF TGCGCCAGCAGCTTTGAGGGCTCTGGAAACACCATATATTTT
NA TRBJ2-1 NA TRBV12-3/TRBV12-4 CASSPHLAFGDEQFF TGTGCCAGCAGTCCCCACCTGGCCTTCGGGGATGAGCAGTTCTTC
NA TRBJ1-1 few TRBV11-2 CASSSTGNTEAFF TGTGCCAGCAGCTCGACAGGGAACACTGAAGCTTTCTTT
NA TRBJ2-3 NA TRBV9 CASSVVAGVGTDTQYF TGTGCCAGCAGCGTAGTGGCCGGGGTGGGCACAGATACGCAGTATTTT
NA TRBJ2-7 NA TRBV10-3 CAISARVYEQYF TGTGCCATCAGTGCGAGGGTTTACGAGCAGTACTTC
TRBD1 TRBJ2-1 NA TRBV6-2/TRBV6-3 CASSYPGTGGYNEQFF TGTGCCAGCAGTTACCCCGGGACAGGGGGCTACAATGAGCAGTTCTTC
NA TRBJ1-1 NA TRBV6-5 CASSYSQGARAFF TGTGCCAGCAGTTACTCGCAAGGGGCGCGTGCTTTCTTT
TRBD1 TRBJ1-1 NA TRBV7-2 CASSFLRGGDTEAFF TGTGCCAGCAGCTTCCTCAGGGGGGGAGACACTGAAGCTTTCTTT
NA TRBJ1-6 NA TRBV5-6 CASSLRSVGPNSPLHF TGTGCCAGCAGCTTGAGGTCGGTGGGGCCTAATTCACCCCTCCACTTT
TRBD2 TRBJ2-1 NA TRBV10-2 CASSLLAGGPYNEQFF TGCGCCAGCAGCCTATTAGCGGGGGGACCGTACAATGAGCAGTTCTTC
NA TRBJ2-7 few TRBV7-9 CASSLVPSYEQYF TGTGCCAGCAGCTTAGTCCCCAGCTACGAGCAGTACTTC
NA TRBJ2-3 NA TRBV4-3 CASSQDRHHTQYF TGCGCCAGCAGCCAAGATCGTCACCATACGCAGTATTTT
NA TRBJ2-5 few TRBV6-5 CASSYHQGQETQYF TGTGCCAGCAGTTACCACCAGGGTCAAGAGACCCAGTACTTC
TRBD1 TRBJ2-5 NA TRBV6-5 CASSYSTGVEETQYF TGTGCCAGCAGTTACTCGACAGGGGTCGAAGAGACCCAGTACTTC
TRBD1 TRBJ2-2 NA TRBV6-5 CASNRQGNGELFF TGTGCCAGCAACCGACAGGGAAACGGGGAGCTGTTTTTT
NA TRBJ1-5 few TRBV3-1 CASSQDRESNQPQHF TGTGCCAGCAGCCAAGATAGAGAGAGCAATCAGCCCCAGCATTTT
NA TRBJ2-7 once TRBV7-9 CASSQTVTTYEQYF TGTGCCAGCAGCCAAACAGTTACCACCTACGAGCAGTACTTC
NA TRBJ1-2 NA TRBV19 CASSMGGIDGYTF TGTGCCAGTAGTATGGGAGGGATCGATGGCTACACCTTC
NA TRBJ1-1 NA TRBV4-3 CASSQGEGHEAFF TGCGCCAGCAGCCAAGGGGAAGGCCATGAAGCTTTCTTT
NA TRBJ2-7 NA TRBV12-3/TRBV12-4 CASSPLGGYEQYF TGTGCCAGCAGTCCTTTGGGGGGCTACGAGCAGTACTTC
NA TRBJ2-2 few TRBV10-3 CAIPRGGNTGELFF TGTGCCATTCCGAGGGGGGGGAACACCGGGGAGCTGTTTTTT
TRBD2 TRBJ2-2 few TRBV11-2 CATSGGELFF TGTGCCACTAGCGGGGGGGAGCTGTTTTTT
TRBD2 TRBJ2-7 NA TRBV2 CASSGTSGGLIGEQYF TGTGCCAGCAGTGGCACTAGCGGGGGCCTAATAGGCGAGCAGTACTTC
NA TRBJ2-1 NA TRBV29-1 CSVNSPSSYNEQFF TGCAGCGTTAACAGCCCGAGCTCCTACAATGAGCAGTTCTTC
NA TRBJ2-2 NA TRBV29-1 CSVPDNTGELFF TGCAGCGTGCCCGACAACACCGGGGAGCTGTTTTTT
TRBD1 TRBJ2-7 NA TRBV4-3 CASSHLRDSGYEQYF TGCGCCAGCAGCCACCTCCGGGACAGTGGCTACGAGCAGTACTTC
NA TRBJ2-5 few TRBV12-3/TRBV12-4 CASSPGAGQETQYF TGTGCCAGCAGCCCCGGCGCCGGCCAAGAGACCCAGTACTTC
NA TRBJ1-1 few TRBV4-1 CASSPRENTEAFF TGCGCCAGCAGCCCTAGAGAGAACACTGAAGCTTTCTTT
NA TRBJ1-5 few TRBV6-1 CASSGTKRSNQPQHF TGTGCCAGCAGTGGGACAAAACGGAGCAATCAGCCCCAGCATTTT
NA TRBJ2-2 NA TRBV11-2 CASSNKNTGELFF TGTGCCAGCAGCAATAAGAACACCGGGGAGCTGTTTTTT
TRBD1 TRBJ2-1 NA TRBV7-9 CASSTGTGMNEQFF TGTGCCAGCAGCACCGGGACAGGGATGAATGAGCAGTTCTTC
NA TRBJ2-1 few TRBV7-2 CASVDGLHNEQFF TGTGCCAGCGTAGATGGCCTCCACAATGAGCAGTTCTTC
TRBD2 TRBJ2-1 NA TRBV20-1 CSAQRGGYNEQFF TGCAGTGCCCAGCGGGGGGGCTACAATGAGCAGTTCTTC
NA TRBJ2-5 few TRBV9 CASSAPDSQETQYF TGTGCCAGCAGCGCCCCGGACAGCCAAGAGACCCAGTACTTC
NA TRBJ1-5 few TRBV20-1 CSATFGRNQPQHF TGCAGTGCGACCTTTGGGAGGAATCAGCCCCAGCATTTT
NA TRBJ2-6 few TRBV2 CASGPKTVPGANVLTF TGTGCCAGCGGGCCAAAGACGGTTCCTGGGGCCAACGTCCTGACTTTC
NA TRBJ2-5 once TRBV15 CATSLARGARETQYF TGTGCCACCAGCTTAGCTCGGGGGGCGCGGGAGACCCAGTACTTC
NA TRBJ2-1 many TRBV25-1 CASSAPRGPTPGSYNEQFF TGTGCCAGCAGTGCTCCCAGGGGCCCTACCCCAGGCTCCTACAATGAGCAGTTCTTC
TRBD2 TRBJ2-3 few TRBV3-1 CASSQSERGGLDTQYF TGTGCCAGCAGCCAATCCGAACGGGGGGGCCTAGATACGCAGTATTTT
TRBD2 TRBJ2-5 once TRBV28 CASSLGLAPGTQYF TGTGCCAGCAGTTTAGGACTAGCCCCCGGGACCCAGTACTTC
NA TRBJ2-1 NA TRBV4-3 CASSHLTVRDNEQFF TGCGCCAGCAGCCATCTAACCGTCCGGGACAATGAGCAGTTCTTC
NA TRBJ1-1 NA TRBV25-1 CASSNIQGRNTEAFF TGTGCCAGCAGTAACATACAGGGCCGGAACACTGAAGCTTTCTTT
TRBD1 TRBJ1-1 few TRBV7-9 CASSLTGGDTEAFF TGTGCCAGCAGCCTGACAGGGGGGGACACTGAAGCTTTCTTT
NA TRBJ2-5 NA TRBV29-1 CSVDADQETQYF TGCAGCGTTGACGCGGACCAAGAGACCCAGTACTTC
NA TRBJ1-2 once TRBV4-1 CASSQEGRGLGPGYTF TGCGCCAGCAGCCAAGAAGGTCGAGGGTTAGGTCCTGGCTACACCTTC
NA TRBJ2-1 NA TRBV6-2/TRBV6-3 CASSYSFYNEQFF TGTGCCAGCAGTTACTCTTTTTACAATGAGCAGTTCTTC
NA TRBJ2-7 few TRBV7-6 CASSPGGTGGLYEQYF TGTGCCAGCAGTCCGGGGGGGACAGGCGGCCTTTACGAGCAGTACTTC
TRBD2 TRBJ2-1 NA TRBV7-9 CASSRTSGGYNEQFF TGTGCCAGCAGCCGGACTAGCGGGGGGTACAATGAGCAGTTCTTC
NA TRBJ2-5 few TRBV2 CASSLTLSAATEETQYF TGTGCCAGCAGTCTTACCCTGAGCGCGGCTACCGAAGAGACCCAGTACTTC
NA TRBJ1-1 NA TRBV20-1 CSARSQSRGIEAFF TGCAGTGCTAGGTCACAGTCGCGAGGGATTGAAGCTTTCTTT
TRBD2 TRBJ2-5 NA TRBV4-1 CASSRTSGNQETQYF TGCGCCAGCAGCAGGACTAGCGGGAACCAAGAGACCCAGTACTTC